Listed below are T cell receptor beta chains from one sample, sequenced in a study of identical twins. Each CDR3 protein is one row after TCRdb ran MiXCR on the 5' RACE reads. The repertoire holds fewer than 900,000 distinct CDR3 sequences, roughly 20% seen once, with 4.3% in the top ten. The data also belong to a second study, concerning T cells expressing NK-cell markers.

The sample taken for sequencing was PBMCs. The receptors derive from a young woman in good health. CDR3s include the opening cysteine and the closing phenylalanine or tryptophan. A D gene is named only where the DNA matches it firmly. Clone size is given for some rows only: seen once, a few or many times, or a class if the clone is expanded.

v_gene	j_gene	abundance	len	d_gene	CDR3nt	CDR3aa
TRBV10-3	TRBJ1-2	few	13	-	TGTGCCATCCGAACAGACGCTAACTATGGCTACACCTTC	CAIRTDANYGYTF
TRBV5-6	TRBJ2-5	few	15	-	TGTGCCAGCAGCTTGCTAGGGGATTACCTAGAGACCCAGTACTTC	CASSLLGDYLETQYF
TRBV4-3	TRBJ2-1	many	17	TRBD2	TGCGCCAGCAGCCAGCGGGGCGGGAGTGAATTTGACAATGAGCAGTTCTTC	CASSQRGGSEFDNEQFF
TRBV7-8	TRBJ2-5	-	15	-	TGTGCCAGCAGCTTAATGACAGCGATGGGAGAGACCCAGTACTTC	CASSLMTAMGETQYF
TRBV12-3/TRBV12-4	TRBJ2-1	few	16	TRBD2	TGTGCCAGCAGTCGGGAGAGCGGGAGGGCCCCCCCCGAGCAGTTCTTC	CASSRESGRAPPEQFF
TRBV12-3/TRBV12-4	TRBJ2-3	few	17	TRBD2	TGTGCCAGCAGTCTTCCCCGTAGCGGGAGGGCCATAGATACGCAGTATTTT	CASSLPRSGRAIDTQYF
TRBV19	TRBJ2-1	-	16	TRBD2	TGTGCCAGTAGTGACATAGCGGGGGGGCCTCGGAATGAGCAGTTCTTC	CASSDIAGGPRNEQFF
TRBV9	TRBJ2-5	-	14	TRBD1	TGTGCCAGCAGCGTACAGGGGGCACGGGAGACCCAGTACTTC	CASSVQGARETQYF
TRBV3-1	TRBJ1-1	many	11	-	TGTGCCAGCAAGGGGAGCACTGAAGCTTTCTTT	CASKGSTEAFF
TRBV30	TRBJ2-7	few	11	-	TGTGCCTGGAGTCGGGGCTACGAGCAGTACTTC	CAWSRGYEQYF
TRBV12-3/TRBV12-4	TRBJ2-3	-	14	-	TGTGCCAGCAGTTCGGAGGAGGGGGCAGATACGCAGTATTTT	CASSSEEGADTQYF
TRBV12-3/TRBV12-4	TRBJ1-1	many	12	TRBD1	TGTGCCACCCAGGGGGGGCACACTGAAGCTTTCTTT	CATQGGHTEAFF
TRBV20-1	TRBJ2-4	few	16	-	TGCAGTGCTAGAGGGACGTTGGCCGTAGCCAAAAACATTCAGTACTTC	CSARGTLAVAKNIQYF
TRBV20-1	TRBJ1-5	few	15	TRBD1	TGCAGTGCTACGGACAGGGGGGGATTCAATCAGCCCCAGCATTTT	CSATDRGGFNQPQHF